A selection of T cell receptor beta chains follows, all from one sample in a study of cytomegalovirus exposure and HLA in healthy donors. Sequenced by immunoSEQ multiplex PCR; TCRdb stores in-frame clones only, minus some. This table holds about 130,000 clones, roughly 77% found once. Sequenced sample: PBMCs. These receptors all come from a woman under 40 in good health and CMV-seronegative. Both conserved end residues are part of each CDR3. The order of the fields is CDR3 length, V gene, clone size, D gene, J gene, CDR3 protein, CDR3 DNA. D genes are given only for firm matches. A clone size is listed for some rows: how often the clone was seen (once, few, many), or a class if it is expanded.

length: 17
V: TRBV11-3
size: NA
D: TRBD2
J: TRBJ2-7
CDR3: CASSPPPGLAGVNEQYF
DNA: TGTGCCAGCAGCCCACCCCCGGGACTAGCGGGAGTCAACGAGCAGTACTTC

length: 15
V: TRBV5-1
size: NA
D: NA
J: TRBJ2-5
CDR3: CASSFGEAIQETQYF
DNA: TGCGCCAGCAGCTTTGGTGAAGCGATCCAAGAGACCCAGTACTTC

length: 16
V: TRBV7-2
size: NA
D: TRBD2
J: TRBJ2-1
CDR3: CASSQKAGGSYNEQFF
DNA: TGTGCCAGCAGCCAAAAGGCGGGAGGTTCCTACAATGAGCAGTTCTTC

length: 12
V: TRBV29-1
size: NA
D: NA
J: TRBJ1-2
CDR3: CSVEQGRYGYTF
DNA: TGCAGCGTTGAGCAGGGCCGCTATGGCTACACCTTC

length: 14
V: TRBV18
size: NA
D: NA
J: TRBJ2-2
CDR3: CASSPLTGPGELFF
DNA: TGTGCCAGCTCACCACTAACAGGGCCCGGGGAGCTGTTTTTT

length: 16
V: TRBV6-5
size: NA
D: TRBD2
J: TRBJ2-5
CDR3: CASSYSRLAGFETQYF
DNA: TGTGCCAGCAGTTACTCCCGTTTAGCGGGCTTTGAGACCCAGTACTTC

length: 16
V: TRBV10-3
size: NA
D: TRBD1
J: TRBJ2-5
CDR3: CAISEAGQGGQETQYF
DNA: TGTGCCATCAGTGAAGCGGGACAGGGAGGGCAAGAGACCCAGTACTTC

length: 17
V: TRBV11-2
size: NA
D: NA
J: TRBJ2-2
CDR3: CASSLGLAGSVGGELFF
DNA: TGTGCCAGCAGCTTAGGACTCGCGGGATCCGTGGGGGGGGAGCTGTTTTTT

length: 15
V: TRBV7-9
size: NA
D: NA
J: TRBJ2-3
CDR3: CASTRTGYLTDTQYF
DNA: TGTGCCAGCACCCGAACAGGTTATCTCACAGATACGCAGTATTTT

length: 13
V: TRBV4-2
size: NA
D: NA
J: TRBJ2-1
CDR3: CASSQGTENEQFF
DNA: TGTGCCAGCAGCCAGGGGACTGAGAATGAGCAGTTCTTC

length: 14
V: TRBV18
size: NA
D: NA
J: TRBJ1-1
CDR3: CASSPPGVNTEAFF
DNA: TGTGCCAGCTCACCCCCGGGGGTGAACACTGAAGCTTTCTTT

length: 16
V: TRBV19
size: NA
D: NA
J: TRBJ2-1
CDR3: CASSRNILDGGDEQFF
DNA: TGTGCCAGTAGTAGGAATATATTGGACGGCGGGGATGAGCAGTTCTTC

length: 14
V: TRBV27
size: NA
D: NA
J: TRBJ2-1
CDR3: CASSFWSSYNEQFF
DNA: TGTGCCAGCAGTTTTTGGAGCTCCTACAATGAGCAGTTCTTC

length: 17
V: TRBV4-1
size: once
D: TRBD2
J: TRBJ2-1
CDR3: CASSLDGGGSGFNEQFF
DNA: TGCGCCAGCAGCTTAGACGGGGGAGGGTCGGGGTTCAATGAGCAGTTCTTC

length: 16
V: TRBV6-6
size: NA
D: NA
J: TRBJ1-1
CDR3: CASSQDRGNRNTEAFF
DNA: TGTGCCAGCAGTCAAGATAGGGGGAATCGGAACACTGAAGCTTTCTTT

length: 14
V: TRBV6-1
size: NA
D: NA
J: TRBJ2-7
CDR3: CATVLAGSSYEQYF
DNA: TGTGCCACCGTCCTTGCGGGCTCCTCCTACGAGCAGTACTTC

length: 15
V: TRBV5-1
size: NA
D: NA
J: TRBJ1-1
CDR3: CASSLAGELHTEAFF
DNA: TGCGCCAGCAGCTTGGCCGGGGAGCTGCACACTGAAGCTTTCTTT

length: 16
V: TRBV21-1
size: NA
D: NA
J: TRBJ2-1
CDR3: CASSRSERGGYNEQFF
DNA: TGTGCCAGCAGCAGGTCAGAGCGGGGGGGATACAATGAGCAGTTCTTC

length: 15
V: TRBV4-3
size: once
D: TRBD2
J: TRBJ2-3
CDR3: CASSQGGLARDTQYF
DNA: TGCGCCAGCAGCCAAGGCGGACTAGCTCGGGATACGCAGTATTTT

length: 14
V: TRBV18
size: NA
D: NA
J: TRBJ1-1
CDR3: CASSLQGRDTEAFF
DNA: TGTGCCAGCTCACTTCAGGGGAGGGACACTGAAGCTTTCTTT

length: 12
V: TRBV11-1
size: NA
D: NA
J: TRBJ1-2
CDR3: CASSPDRTDHTF
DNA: TGTGCCAGCAGCCCAGATCGGACAGACCACACCTTC

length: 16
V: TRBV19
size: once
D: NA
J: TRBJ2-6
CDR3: CASRELASAGANVLTF
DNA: TGTGCCAGTAGGGAACTAGCTTCGGCTGGGGCCAACGTCCTGACTTTC

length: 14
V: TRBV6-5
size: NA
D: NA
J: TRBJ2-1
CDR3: CASSYGLPRDEQFF
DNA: TGTGCCAGCAGTTACGGACTCCCGAGGGATGAGCAGTTCTTC

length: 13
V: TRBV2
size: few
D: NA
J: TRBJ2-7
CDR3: CASSNLETYEQYF
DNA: TGTGCCAGCAGTAATCTAGAGACCTACGAGCAGTACTTC

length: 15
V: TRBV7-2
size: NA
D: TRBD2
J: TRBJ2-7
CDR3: CASSLWSGSSYEQYF
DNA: TGTGCCAGCAGCTTATGGAGCGGGAGCTCCTACGAGCAGTACTTC

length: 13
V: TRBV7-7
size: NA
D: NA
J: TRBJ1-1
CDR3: CASSPLPNTEAFF
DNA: TGTGCTAGCAGTCCCCTTCCGAACACTGAAGCTTTCTTT

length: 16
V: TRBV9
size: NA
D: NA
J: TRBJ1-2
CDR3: CASSVEVTGELDGYTF
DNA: TGTGCCAGCAGCGTAGAAGTCACCGGAGAATTGGATGGCTACACCTTC

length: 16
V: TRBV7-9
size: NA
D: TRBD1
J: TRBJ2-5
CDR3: CASSLALGTGKETQYF
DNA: TGTGCCAGCAGCTTAGCGCTGGGGACAGGGAAAGAGACCCAGTACTTC

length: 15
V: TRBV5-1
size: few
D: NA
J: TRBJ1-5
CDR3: CASSPVSGSPQPQHF
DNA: TGCGCCAGCAGTCCGGTGTCAGGGTCCCCCCAGCCCCAGCATTTT

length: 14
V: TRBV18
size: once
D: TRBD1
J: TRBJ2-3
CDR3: CASSPGTGTDTQYF
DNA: TGTGCCAGCTCACCGGGGACAGGGACAGATACGCAGTATTTT

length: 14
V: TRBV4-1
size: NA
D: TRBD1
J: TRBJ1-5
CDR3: CASSLGTGNQPQHF
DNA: TGCGCCAGCAGCCTTGGGACAGGCAATCAGCCCCAGCATTTT

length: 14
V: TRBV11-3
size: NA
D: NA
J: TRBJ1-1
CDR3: CASSPPGRGARAFF
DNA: TGTGCCAGCAGCCCCCCCGGCAGGGGAGCGCGGGCTTTCTTT

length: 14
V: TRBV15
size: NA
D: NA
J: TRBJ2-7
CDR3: CATSRADRIYEQYF
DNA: TGTGCCACCAGCAGAGCTGACAGAATTTACGAGCAGTACTTC

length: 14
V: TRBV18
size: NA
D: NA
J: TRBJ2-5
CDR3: CASSRSRGPETQYF
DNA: TGTGCCAGCTCGCGTTCGCGGGGGCCGGAGACCCAGTACTTC

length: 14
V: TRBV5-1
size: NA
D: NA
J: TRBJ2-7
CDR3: CASSFSQGGYEQYF
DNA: TGCGCCAGCAGCTTCAGTCAGGGGGGCTACGAGCAGTACTTC

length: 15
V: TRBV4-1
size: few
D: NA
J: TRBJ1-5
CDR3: CASSQLLTGDQPQHF
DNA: TGCGCCAGCAGCCAACTTCTGACAGGAGACCAGCCCCAGCATTTT

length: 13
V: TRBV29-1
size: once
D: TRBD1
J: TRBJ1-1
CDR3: CSVEPGQRAEAFF
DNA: TGCAGCGTTGAACCGGGACAGAGAGCTGAAGCTTTCTTT

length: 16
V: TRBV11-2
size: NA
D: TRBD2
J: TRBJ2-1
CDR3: CASSWVAGVGGNEQFF
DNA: TGTGCCAGCAGTTGGGTTGCGGGAGTGGGTGGCAATGAGCAGTTCTTC

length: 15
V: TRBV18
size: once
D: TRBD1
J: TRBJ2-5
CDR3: CASSPGTGGSETQYF
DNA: TGTGCCAGCTCACCGGGGACAGGGGGCAGTGAGACCCAGTACTTC

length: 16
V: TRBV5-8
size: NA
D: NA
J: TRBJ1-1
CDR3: CASSLTSWILKTEAFF
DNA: TGTGCCAGCAGCTTAACATCCTGGATACTAAAAACTGAAGCTTTCTTT

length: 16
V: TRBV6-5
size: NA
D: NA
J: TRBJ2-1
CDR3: CASSYIKNSHYNEQFF
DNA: TGTGCCAGCAGTTACATTAAGAACAGTCACTACAATGAGCAGTTCTTC

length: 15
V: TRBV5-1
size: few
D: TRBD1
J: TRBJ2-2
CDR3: CASSLTGGGTGELFF
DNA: TGCGCCAGCAGCTTGACAGGGGGAGGCACCGGGGAGCTGTTTTTT

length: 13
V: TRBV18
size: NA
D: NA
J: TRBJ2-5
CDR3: CASRTGYQETQYF
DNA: TGTGCCAGCCGGACTGGGTACCAAGAGACCCAGTACTTC

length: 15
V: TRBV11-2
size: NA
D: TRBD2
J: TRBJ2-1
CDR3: CASSLIAGAYNEQFF
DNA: TGTGCCAGCAGCCTCATAGCGGGTGCCTACAATGAGCAGTTCTTC

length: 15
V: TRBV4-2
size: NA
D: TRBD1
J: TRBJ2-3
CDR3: CASSQSGTDADTQYF
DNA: TGTGCCAGCAGCCAATCCGGGACAGACGCAGATACGCAGTATTTT

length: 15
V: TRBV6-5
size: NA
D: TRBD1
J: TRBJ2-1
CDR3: CASSQRGLSYNEQFF
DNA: TGTGCCAGCAGTCAAAGGGGGCTCTCCTACAATGAGCAGTTCTTC

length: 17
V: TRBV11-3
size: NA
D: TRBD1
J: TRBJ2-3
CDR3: CASSLGGTVFPTDTQYF
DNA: TGTGCCAGCAGCTTAGGTGGGACAGTTTTTCCGACAGATACGCAGTATTTT

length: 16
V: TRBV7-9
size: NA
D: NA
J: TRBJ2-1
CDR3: CSSSLVSSGPYNEQFF
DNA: TGTTCCAGCAGCTTAGTAAGTAGCGGACCGTACAATGAGCAGTTCTTC

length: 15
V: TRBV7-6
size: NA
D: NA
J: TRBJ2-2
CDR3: CASSLDRVGTGELFF
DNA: TGTGCCAGCAGCTTAGACAGGGTGGGCACCGGGGAGCTGTTTTTT

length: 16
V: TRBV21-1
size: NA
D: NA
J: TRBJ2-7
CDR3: CASSARQELVVYEQYF
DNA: TGTGCCAGCAGCGCACGACAGGAGCTTGTCGTCTACGAGCAGTACTTC

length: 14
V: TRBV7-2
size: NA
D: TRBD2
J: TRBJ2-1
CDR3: CASSMGLATDEQFF
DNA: TGTGCCAGCAGCATGGGACTAGCGACCGATGAGCAGTTCTTC

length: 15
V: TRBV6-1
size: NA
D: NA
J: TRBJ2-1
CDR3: CASRVGLNSRGEQFF
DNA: TGTGCCAGCAGAGTCGGGCTGAACAGTCGGGGTGAGCAGTTCTTC

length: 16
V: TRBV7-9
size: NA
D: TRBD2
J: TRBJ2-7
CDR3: CASRSGLAGGPYEQYF
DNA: TGTGCCAGCAGATCTGGACTAGCGGGAGGCCCTTACGAGCAGTACTTC

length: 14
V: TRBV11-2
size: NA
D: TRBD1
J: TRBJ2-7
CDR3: CASSLNTGVSEQYF
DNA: TGTGCCAGCAGCTTAAATACAGGGGTGTCCGAGCAGTACTTC

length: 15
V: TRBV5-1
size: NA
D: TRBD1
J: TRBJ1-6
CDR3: CASSGDRGISSPLHF
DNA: TGCGCCAGCAGCGGGGACAGGGGAATCAGTTCACCCCTCCACTTT